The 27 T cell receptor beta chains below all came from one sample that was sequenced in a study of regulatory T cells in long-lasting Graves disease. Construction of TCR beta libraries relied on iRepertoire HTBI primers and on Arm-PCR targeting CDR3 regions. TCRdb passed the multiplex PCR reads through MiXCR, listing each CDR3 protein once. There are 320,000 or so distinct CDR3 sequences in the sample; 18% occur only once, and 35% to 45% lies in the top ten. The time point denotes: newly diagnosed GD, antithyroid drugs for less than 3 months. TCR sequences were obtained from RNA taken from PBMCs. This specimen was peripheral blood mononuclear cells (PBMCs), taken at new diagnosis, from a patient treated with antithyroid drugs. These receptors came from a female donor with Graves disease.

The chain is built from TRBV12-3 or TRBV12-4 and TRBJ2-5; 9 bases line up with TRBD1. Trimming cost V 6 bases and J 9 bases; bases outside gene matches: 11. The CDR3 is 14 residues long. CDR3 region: CASRWTGELEAQYF. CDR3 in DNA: TGTGCCAGCAGGTGGACAGGGGAATTGGAGGCCCAGTACTTC.

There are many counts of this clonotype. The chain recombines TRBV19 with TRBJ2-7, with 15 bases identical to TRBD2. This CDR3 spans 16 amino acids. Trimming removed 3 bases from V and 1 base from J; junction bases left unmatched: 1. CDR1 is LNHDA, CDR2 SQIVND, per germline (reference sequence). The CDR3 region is CASSMGLAGGSYEQYF. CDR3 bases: TGTGCCAGTAGTATGGGACTAGCGGGAGGATCCTACGAGCAGTACTTC.

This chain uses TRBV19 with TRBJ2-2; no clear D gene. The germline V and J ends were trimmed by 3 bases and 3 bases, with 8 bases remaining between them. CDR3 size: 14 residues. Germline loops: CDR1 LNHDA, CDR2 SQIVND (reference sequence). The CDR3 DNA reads TGTGCCAGTAGTATGGTAGCCTACACCGGGGAGCTGTTTTTT. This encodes CASSMVAYTGELFF.

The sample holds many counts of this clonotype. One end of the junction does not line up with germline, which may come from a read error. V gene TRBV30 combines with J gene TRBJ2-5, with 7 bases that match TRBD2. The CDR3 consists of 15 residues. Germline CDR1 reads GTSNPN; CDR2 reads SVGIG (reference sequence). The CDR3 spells CAGSPPQLARETQYF. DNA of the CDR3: TGTGCCGGGAGCCCCCCACAACTAGCGCGAGAGACCCAGTACTTC.

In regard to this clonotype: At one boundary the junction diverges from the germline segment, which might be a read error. The CDR3, as DNA: TGTGCCAGCAGGGACCTAACAGGGAAAAGTAGCATAGATACGCAGTATTTT. It codes for CASRDLTGKSSIDTQYF. V gene TRBV2 combines with J gene TRBJ2-3, with D maybe TRBD1 (6 bases). CDR1 and CDR2 (germline): SNHLY, FYNNEI. The CDR3 loop spans 17 amino acids.

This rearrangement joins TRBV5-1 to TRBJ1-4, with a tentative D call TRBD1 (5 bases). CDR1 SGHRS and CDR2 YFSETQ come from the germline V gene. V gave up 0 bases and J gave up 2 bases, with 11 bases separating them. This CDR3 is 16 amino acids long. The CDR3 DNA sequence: TGCGCCAGCAGCTTGGAGGGGTTGGGTACTAATGAAAAACTGTTTTTT. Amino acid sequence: CASSLEGLGTNEKLFF. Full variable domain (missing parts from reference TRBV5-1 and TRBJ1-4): KAGVTQTPRYLIKTRGQQVTLSCSPISGHRSVSWYQQTPGQGLQFLFEYFSETQRNKGNFPGRFSGRQFSNSRSEMNVSTLELGDSALYLCASSLEGLGTNEKLFFGSGTQLSVL.

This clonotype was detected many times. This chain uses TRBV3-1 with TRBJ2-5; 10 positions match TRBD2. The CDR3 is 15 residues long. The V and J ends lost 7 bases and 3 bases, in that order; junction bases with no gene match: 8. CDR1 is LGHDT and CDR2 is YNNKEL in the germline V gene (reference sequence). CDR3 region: CASIVQLAGKETQYF. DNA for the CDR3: TGTGCCAGCATAGTACAACTAGCGGGAAAAGAGACCCAGTACTTC.

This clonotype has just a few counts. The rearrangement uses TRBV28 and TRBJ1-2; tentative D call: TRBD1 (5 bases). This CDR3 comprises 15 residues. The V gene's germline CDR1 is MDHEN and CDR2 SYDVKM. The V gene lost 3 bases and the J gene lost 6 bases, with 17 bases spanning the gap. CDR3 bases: TGTGCCAGCAGTTTCCCCACAGGACCCTTAAATGGCTACACCTTC. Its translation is CASSFPTGPLNGYTF.

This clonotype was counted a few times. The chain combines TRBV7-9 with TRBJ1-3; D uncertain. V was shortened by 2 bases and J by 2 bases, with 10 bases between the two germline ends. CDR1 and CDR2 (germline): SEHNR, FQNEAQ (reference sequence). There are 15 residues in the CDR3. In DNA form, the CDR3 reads TGTGCCAGCAGCTTACAAGCCTCGGCTGGAAACACCATATATTTT. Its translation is CASSLQASAGNTIYF.

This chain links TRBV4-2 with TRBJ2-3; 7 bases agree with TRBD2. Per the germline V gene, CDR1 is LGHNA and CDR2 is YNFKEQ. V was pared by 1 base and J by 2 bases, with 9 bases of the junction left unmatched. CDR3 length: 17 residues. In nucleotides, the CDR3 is TGTGCCAGCAGCCAAGGGGGGGGAGCGGGCCTCACAGATACGCAGTATTTT. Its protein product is CASSQGGGAGLTDTQYF.

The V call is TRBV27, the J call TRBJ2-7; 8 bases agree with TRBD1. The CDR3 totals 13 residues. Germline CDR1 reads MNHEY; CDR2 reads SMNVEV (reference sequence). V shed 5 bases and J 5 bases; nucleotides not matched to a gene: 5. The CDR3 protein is CASSKQGENEQYF. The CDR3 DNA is TGTGCCAGCAGTAAACAGGGGGAAAACGAGCAGTACTTC.

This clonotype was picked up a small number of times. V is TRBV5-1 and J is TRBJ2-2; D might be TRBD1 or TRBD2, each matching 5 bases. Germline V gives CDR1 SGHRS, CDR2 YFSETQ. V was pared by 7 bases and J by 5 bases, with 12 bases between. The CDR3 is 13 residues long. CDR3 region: CASLLEGTGELFF. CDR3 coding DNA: TGCGCCAGCCTTTTAGAGGGGACCGGGGAGCTGTTTTTT.

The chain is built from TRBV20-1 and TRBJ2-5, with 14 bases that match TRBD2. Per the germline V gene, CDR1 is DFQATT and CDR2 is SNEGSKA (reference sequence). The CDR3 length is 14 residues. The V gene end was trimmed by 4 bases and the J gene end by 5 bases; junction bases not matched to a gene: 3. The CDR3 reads CSAKGLAGAETQYF. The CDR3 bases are TGCAGTGCTAAGGGACTAGCGGGAGCGGAGACCCAGTACTTC.

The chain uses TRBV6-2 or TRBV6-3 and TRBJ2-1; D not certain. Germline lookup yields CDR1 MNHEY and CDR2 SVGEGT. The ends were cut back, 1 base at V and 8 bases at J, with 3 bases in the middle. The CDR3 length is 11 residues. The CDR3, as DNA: TGTGCCAGCAGTTACTTATATGAGCAGTTCTTC. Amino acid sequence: CASSYLYEQFF.

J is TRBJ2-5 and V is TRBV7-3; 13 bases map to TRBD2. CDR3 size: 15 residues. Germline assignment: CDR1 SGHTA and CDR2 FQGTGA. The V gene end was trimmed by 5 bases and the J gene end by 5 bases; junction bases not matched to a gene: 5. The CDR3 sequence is CASSAGLAGYETQYF. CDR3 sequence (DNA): TGTGCCAGCAGCGCGGGACTAGCGGGATACGAGACCCAGTACTTC.

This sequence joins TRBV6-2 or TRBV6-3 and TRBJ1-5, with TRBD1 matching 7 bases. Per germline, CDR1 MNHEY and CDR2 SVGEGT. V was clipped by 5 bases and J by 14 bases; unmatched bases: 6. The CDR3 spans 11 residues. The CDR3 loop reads CASSTFDREHF. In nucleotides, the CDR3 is TGTGCCAGCAGTACTTTTGACAGGGAGCATTTT.

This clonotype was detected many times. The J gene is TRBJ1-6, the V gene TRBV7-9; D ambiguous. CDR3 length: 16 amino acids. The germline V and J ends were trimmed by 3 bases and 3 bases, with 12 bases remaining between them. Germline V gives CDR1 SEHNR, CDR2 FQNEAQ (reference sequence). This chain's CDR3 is CASSFLGTNYNSPLHF. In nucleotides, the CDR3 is TGTGCCAGCAGCTTTTTGGGTACCAACTATAATTCACCCCTCCACTTT.

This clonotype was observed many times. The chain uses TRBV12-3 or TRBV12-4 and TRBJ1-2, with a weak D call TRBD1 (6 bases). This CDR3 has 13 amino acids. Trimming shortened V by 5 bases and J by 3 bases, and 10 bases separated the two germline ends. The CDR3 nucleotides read TGTGCCAGCAGTCATAAGGGGGACTATGGCTACACCTTC. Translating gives CASSHKGDYGYTF.

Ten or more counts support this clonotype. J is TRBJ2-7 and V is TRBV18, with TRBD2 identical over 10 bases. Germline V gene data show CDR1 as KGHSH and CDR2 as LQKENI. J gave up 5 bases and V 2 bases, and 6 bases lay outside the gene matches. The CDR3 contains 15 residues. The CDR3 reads CASSPSLAGGNEQYF. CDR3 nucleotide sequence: TGTGCCAGCTCACCATCATTAGCGGGAGGCAACGAGCAGTACTTC.

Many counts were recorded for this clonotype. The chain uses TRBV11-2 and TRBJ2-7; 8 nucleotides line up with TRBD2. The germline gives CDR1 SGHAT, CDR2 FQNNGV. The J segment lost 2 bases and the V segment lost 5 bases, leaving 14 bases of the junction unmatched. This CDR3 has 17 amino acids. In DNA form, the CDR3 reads TGTGCCAGCAGCCTCACACACCTAGCGGGCGCCACCTACGAGCAGTACTTC. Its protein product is CASSLTHLAGATYEQYF.

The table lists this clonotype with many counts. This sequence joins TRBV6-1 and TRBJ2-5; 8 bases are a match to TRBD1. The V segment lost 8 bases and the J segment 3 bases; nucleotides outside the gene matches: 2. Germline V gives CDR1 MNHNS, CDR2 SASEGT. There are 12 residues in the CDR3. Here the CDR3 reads CASLGQEETQYF. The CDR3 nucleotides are TGTGCCAGCCTGGGACAGGAAGAGACCCAGTACTTC.

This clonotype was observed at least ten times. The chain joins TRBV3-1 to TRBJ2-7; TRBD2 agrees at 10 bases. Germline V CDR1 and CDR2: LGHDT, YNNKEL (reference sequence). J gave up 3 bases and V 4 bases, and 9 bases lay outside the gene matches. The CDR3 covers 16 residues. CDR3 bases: TGTGCCAGCAGCCCTAGGGGGCTAGCGGGAGTCTACGAGCAGTACTTC. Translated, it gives CASSPRGLAGVYEQYF.

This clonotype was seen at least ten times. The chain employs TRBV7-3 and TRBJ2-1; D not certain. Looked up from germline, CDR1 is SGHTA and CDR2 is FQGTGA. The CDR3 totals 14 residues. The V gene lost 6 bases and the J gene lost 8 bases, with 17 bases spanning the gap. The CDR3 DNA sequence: TGTGCCAGCAGGGGCGGTACCTCAGGAGATGAGCAGTTCTTC. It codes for CASRGGTSGDEQFF. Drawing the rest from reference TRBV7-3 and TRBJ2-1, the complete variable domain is GAGVSQTPSNKVTEKGKYVELRCDPISGHTALYWYRQSLGQGPEFLIYFQGTGAADDSGLPNDRFFAVRPEGSVSTLKIQRTERGDSAVYLCASRGGTSGDEQFFGPGTRLTVL.

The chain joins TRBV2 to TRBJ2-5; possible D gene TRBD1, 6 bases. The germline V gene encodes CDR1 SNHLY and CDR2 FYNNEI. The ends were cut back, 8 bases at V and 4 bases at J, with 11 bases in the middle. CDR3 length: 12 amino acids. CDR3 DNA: TGTGCCAGCGGGGGCAATAGAGAGACCCAGTACTTC. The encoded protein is CASGGNRETQYF.

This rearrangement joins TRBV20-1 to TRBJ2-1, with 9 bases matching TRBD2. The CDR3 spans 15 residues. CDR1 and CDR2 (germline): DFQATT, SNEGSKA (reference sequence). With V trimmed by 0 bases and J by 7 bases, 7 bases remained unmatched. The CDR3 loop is CSARDASGIGNEQFF. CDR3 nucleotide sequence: TGCAGTGCTAGAGACGCTAGCGGGATCGGGAATGAGCAGTTCTTC.

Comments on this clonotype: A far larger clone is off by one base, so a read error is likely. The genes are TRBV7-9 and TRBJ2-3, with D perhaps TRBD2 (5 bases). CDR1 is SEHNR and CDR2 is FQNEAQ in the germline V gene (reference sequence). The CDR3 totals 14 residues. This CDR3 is CASSPSRGPDAQYF. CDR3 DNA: TGTGCCAGCAGCCCTAGTAGAGGGCCAGATGCGCAGTATTTT.

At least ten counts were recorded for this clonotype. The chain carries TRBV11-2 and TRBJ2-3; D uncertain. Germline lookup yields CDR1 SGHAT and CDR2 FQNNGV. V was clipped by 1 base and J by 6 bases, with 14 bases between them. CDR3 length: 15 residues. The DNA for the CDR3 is TGTGCCAGCAGCTTAGTTGCGACTCCCGGCGATACGCAGTATTTT. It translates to CASSLVATPGDTQYF.